This T cell receptor (beta chain) is drawn from a study of blood T cell repertoires in COVID-19. Those enrolled in Seattle joined during active infection and were followed longitudinally afterward. Clones were read by immunoSEQ multiplex PCR, and TCRdb kept only the in-frame ones, dropping some. This table has about 87,000 clones, around 82% appearing once. Germline V gene sequence: CDR1 KGHSH, CDR2 LQKENI. Trimming took 6 bases from V and 2 from J, leaving 13 bases between them. The CDR3 has 14 amino acids. The specimen was peripheral blood. The J gene is TRBJ2-5, the V gene TRBV18; D is possibly TRBD1 (6 bases). This clonotype originated in a woman older than 75 with COVID-19, enrolled during active disease. CDR3 bases: TGTGCCAGCTCGCCTCTACAGGGACAAGAGACCCAGTACTTC. This encodes CASSPLQGQETQYF.